What follows is one T cell receptor (beta chain) and its context. Here immunoSEQ multiplex PCR was the method, and the copy in TCRdb shows in-frame clones only, minus some. The table shows about 140,000 clones, with 90% to 95% occurring only once. The entry originates in a study of cytomegalovirus exposure and HLA in healthy donors. The CDR3 loop spans 14 amino acids. Deletions cut 4 bases from V and 3 bases from J, with 12 bases between. Germline V gene sequence: CDR1 MNHEY, CDR2 SVGAGI. The V and J genes are TRBV6-5 and TRBJ2-5; D possibly corresponds to TRBD1 (6 bases). This clonotype was sampled from a man between 18 and 35 years old in good health and CMV-seronegative. The sequenced sample consisted of PBMCs. The CDR3 bases are TGTGCCAGCAGTTTGGTTCAGGGGAAAGAGACCCAGTACTTC. It specifies CASSLVQGKETQYF.